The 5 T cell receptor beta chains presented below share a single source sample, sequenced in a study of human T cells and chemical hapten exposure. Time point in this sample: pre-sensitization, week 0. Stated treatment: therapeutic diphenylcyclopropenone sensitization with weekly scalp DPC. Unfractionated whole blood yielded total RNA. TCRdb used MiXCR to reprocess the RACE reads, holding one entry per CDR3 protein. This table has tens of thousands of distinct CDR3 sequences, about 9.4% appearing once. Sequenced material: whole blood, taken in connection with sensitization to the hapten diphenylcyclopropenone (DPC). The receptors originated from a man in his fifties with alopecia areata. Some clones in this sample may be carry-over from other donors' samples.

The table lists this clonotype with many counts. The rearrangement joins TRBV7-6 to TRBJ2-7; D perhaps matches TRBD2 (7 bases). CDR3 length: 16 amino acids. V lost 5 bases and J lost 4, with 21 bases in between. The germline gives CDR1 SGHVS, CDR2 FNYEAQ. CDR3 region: CASSPQGGGHSYEQYF. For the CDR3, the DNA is TGTGCCAGCAGCCCCCAAGGGGGGGGACATTCTTACGAGCAGTACTTC.

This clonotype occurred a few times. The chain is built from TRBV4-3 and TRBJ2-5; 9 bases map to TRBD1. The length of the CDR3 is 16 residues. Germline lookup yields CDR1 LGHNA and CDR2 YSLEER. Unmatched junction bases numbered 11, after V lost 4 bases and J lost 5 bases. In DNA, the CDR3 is TGCGCCAGCAGCCCCGGAACCGGGACAGGGAGGGAGACCCAGTACTTC. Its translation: CASSPGTGTGRETQYF.

Written as DNA, the CDR3 is TGCGCCAGCAGCTTGCCAGGGGGTTTGGAGCAGTACTTC. Its translation is CASSLPGGLEQYF. This chain joins TRBV5-1 and TRBJ2-7, with 7 nucleotides matching TRBD1. V was pared by 1 base and J by 7 bases, with 5 bases of the junction left unmatched. This CDR3 contains 13 residues. The germline V gene has CDR1 SGHRS and CDR2 YFSETQ. The variable domain in full, with the rest retrieved from reference TRBV5-1 and TRBJ2-7, is KAGVTQTPRYLIKTRGQQVTLSCSPISGHRSVSWYQQTPGQGLQFLFEYFSETQRNKGNFPGRFSGRQFSNSRSEMNVSTLELGDSALYLCASSLPGGLEQYFGPGTRLTVT.

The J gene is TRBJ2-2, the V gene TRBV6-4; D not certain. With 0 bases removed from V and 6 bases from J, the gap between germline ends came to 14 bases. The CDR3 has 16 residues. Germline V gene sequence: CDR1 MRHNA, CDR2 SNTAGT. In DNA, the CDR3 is TGTGCCAGCAGTGACTCTAGCAGGAGACTCGCCGGGGAGCTGTTTTTT. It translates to CASSDSSRRLAGELFF.

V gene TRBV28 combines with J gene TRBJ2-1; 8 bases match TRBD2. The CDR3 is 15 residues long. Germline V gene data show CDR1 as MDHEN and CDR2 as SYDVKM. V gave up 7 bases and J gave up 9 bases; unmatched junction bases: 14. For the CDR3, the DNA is TGTGCCAGCATTGACAAGCGGGAGAGTTTTGGTGAGCAGTTCTTC. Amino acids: CASIDKRESFGEQFF.